Listed below are T cell receptor beta chains from one sample, sequenced in a study of blood T cell repertoires in COVID-19. Some clones are missing from TCRdb's copy, which holds only in-frame ones; the method was immunoSEQ multiplex PCR. The sample consists of some 190,000 clones, 75% to 85% of them appearing once. The sequencing input was peripheral blood. These receptor sequences come from a man in his sixties with acute or convalescent COVID-19. Both conserved end residues are part of each CDR3. The order of the fields is J gene, CDR3 length, V gene, CDR3 protein.

j_gene: TRBJ2-7
len: 15
v_gene: TRBV15
CDR3aa: CATSRVFFRTEEQYF

j_gene: TRBJ1-4
len: 14
v_gene: TRBV6-5
CDR3aa: CASKVGGSNEKLFF

j_gene: TRBJ1-6
len: 17
v_gene: TRBV6-1
CDR3aa: CASSEPGQGPYNSPLHF

j_gene: TRBJ2-1
len: 13
v_gene: TRBV3-1/TRBV3-2
CDR3aa: CASSQDVDNEQFF

j_gene: TRBJ1-5
len: 17
v_gene: TRBV6-2/TRBV6-3
CDR3aa: CASSTPPGTGINQPQHF

j_gene: TRBJ2-2
len: 15
v_gene: TRBV9
CDR3aa: CASSVTGANTGELFF

j_gene: TRBJ1-5
len: 14
v_gene: TRBV6-1
CDR3aa: CASSEGNRHQPQHF

j_gene: TRBJ1-3
len: 14
v_gene: TRBV7-2
CDR3aa: CASSLVGGGNTIYF

j_gene: TRBJ2-1
len: 11
v_gene: TRBV24-1
CDR3aa: CATQHYNEQFF

j_gene: TRBJ2-1
len: 15
v_gene: TRBV5-1
CDR3aa: CASSLDEGAYNEQFF

j_gene: TRBJ1-2
len: 13
v_gene: TRBV28
CDR3aa: CASSSPQGHGYTF

j_gene: TRBJ2-3
len: 13
v_gene: TRBV6-5
CDR3aa: CASRPGLADTQYF

j_gene: TRBJ1-4
len: 15
v_gene: TRBV6-5
CDR3aa: CASRWPGQGFEKLFF

j_gene: TRBJ1-2
len: 14
v_gene: TRBV28
CDR3aa: CASSSRQGANGYTF

j_gene: TRBJ1-5
len: 13
v_gene: TRBV10-3
CDR3aa: CANSGTGDQPQHF

j_gene: TRBJ1-1
len: 14
v_gene: TRBV6-1
CDR3aa: CASSEARENTEAFF

j_gene: TRBJ1-1
len: 16
v_gene: TRBV19
CDR3aa: CASTKSAGRTNTEAFF

j_gene: TRBJ2-3
len: 15
v_gene: TRBV9
CDR3aa: CASSVSSGNTDTQYF

j_gene: TRBJ2-7
len: 12
v_gene: TRBV29-1
CDR3aa: CSVVTGGYEQYF

j_gene: TRBJ1-2
len: 14
v_gene: TRBV30
CDR3aa: CAWRNWGHYYGYTF

j_gene: TRBJ1-1
len: 16
v_gene: TRBV24-1
CDR3aa: CATSESQGIMNTEAFF

j_gene: TRBJ1-5
len: 15
v_gene: TRBV4-2
CDR3aa: CASSQDLGGGQPQHF

j_gene: TRBJ2-2
len: 15
v_gene: TRBV5-1
CDR3aa: CASSVRTPGTGELFF

j_gene: TRBJ2-7
len: 15
v_gene: TRBV25-1
CDR3aa: CASSKGDSKEYEQYF

j_gene: TRBJ2-1
len: 14
v_gene: TRBV7-8
CDR3aa: CASSPRDRVDEQFF

j_gene: TRBJ1-5
len: 13
v_gene: TRBV19
CDR3aa: CASGFSGNQPQHF

j_gene: TRBJ2-7
len: 15
v_gene: TRBV7-3
CDR3aa: CASSPNRDRAYEQYF

j_gene: TRBJ1-6
len: 14
v_gene: TRBV27
CDR3aa: CASSFSGTTAPLHF

j_gene: TRBJ1-2
len: 15
v_gene: TRBV9
CDR3aa: CASSVAGQGGYGYTF

j_gene: TRBJ1-1
len: 14
v_gene: TRBV3-1/TRBV3-2
CDR3aa: CASSQESRVTEAFF

j_gene: TRBJ2-5
len: 16
v_gene: TRBV24-1
CDR3aa: CATSDTGQGPQETQYF

j_gene: TRBJ2-5
len: 12
v_gene: TRBV5-1
CDR3aa: CASSQQGETQYF

j_gene: TRBJ1-1
len: 13
v_gene: TRBV30
CDR3aa: CAWTIGEYTEAFF

j_gene: TRBJ1-1
len: 15
v_gene: TRBV5-1
CDR3aa: CASSFVNSMNTEAFF

j_gene: TRBJ1-1
len: 15
v_gene: TRBV27
CDR3aa: CASSPSGRGNTEAFF

j_gene: TRBJ2-7
len: 13
v_gene: TRBV4-1
CDR3aa: CASSQYGTNEQYF

j_gene: TRBJ1-1
len: 15
v_gene: TRBV19
CDR3aa: CASSIQGSGNTEAFF

j_gene: TRBJ2-2
len: 12
v_gene: TRBV4-1
CDR3aa: CASSLAVGELFF

j_gene: TRBJ1-4
len: 14
v_gene: TRBV4-1
CDR3aa: CASRPDRANEKLFF

j_gene: TRBJ1-5
len: 14
v_gene: TRBV6-5
CDR3aa: CASQGQGEGQPQHF

j_gene: TRBJ2-1
len: 15
v_gene: TRBV6-1
CDR3aa: CASSEWGGGQTEQFF